Below are 18 T cell receptor beta chains sequenced from a single sample in a study of blood T cell repertoires in COVID-19. Some clones are missing from TCRdb's copy, which holds only in-frame ones; the method was immunoSEQ multiplex PCR. The sample records roughly 250,000 clones, 80% to 85% being singletons. Material for sequencing was peripheral blood. The source is a woman aged 55-69 years with active or convalescent COVID-19.

In DNA, the CDR3 is TGTGCCAGTAGTACACAGGTGCAGGGGGTTGGCTACACCTTC. It encodes CASSTQVQGVGYTF. The V call is TRBV19, the J call TRBJ1-2, with 7 bases fitting TRBD1. V lost 4 bases to trimming and J lost 7 bases; unmatched junction nucleotides: 9. Germline CDR1 and CDR2: LNHDA and SQIVND (reference sequence). This CDR3 region has 14 residues.

The J gene is TRBJ2-7, the V gene TRBV4-2; 7 positions agree with TRBD2. CDR1 and CDR2 from the germline V gene are LGHNA and YNFKEQ. CDR3 length: 15 residues. The ends lost 1 base at V and 3 bases at J; junction bases unmatched: 6. The CDR3 loop reads CASSQARGENYEQYF. In DNA, the CDR3 is TGTGCCAGCAGCCAAGCCCGGGGGGAGAACTACGAGCAGTACTTC.

The rearrangement uses TRBV4-2 and TRBJ2-1, with D maybe TRBD2 (5 bases). The germline V gene encodes CDR1 LGHNA and CDR2 YNFKEQ. V lost 0 bases and J lost 6, with 12 bases in between. The CDR3 covers 15 residues. CDR3 loop: CASSQEEASPNEQFF. The CDR3, as DNA: TGTGCCAGCAGCCAAGAGGAGGCTAGCCCCAATGAGCAGTTCTTC.

This chain uses TRBV5-5 with TRBJ2-5; D may be TRBD1 (5 bases). This CDR3 comprises 17 residues. Per the germline V gene, CDR1 is SGHKS and CDR2 is YYEKEE (reference sequence). Trimming left V 4 bases short and J 1 base short, with 20 bases between. CDR3 bases: TGTGCCAGCAGCCCGATAGTAAGATCAGGGTCCCAAGAGACCCAGTACTTC. It translates to CASSPIVRSGSQETQYF.

V is TRBV5-6 and J is TRBJ1-1, with a tentative D call TRBD1 (5 bases). CDR3 length: 15 residues. Per germline, CDR1 SGHDT and CDR2 YYEEEE. The V and J ends lost 1 base and 1 base respectively, with 11 bases between them. As DNA, the CDR3 is TGTGCCAGCAGCTTGTTCAGACAGCCGAACACTGAAGCTTTCTTT. This sequence encodes CASSLFRQPNTEAFF.

The gene calls are TRBV12-3 or TRBV12-4 and TRBJ1-6, with a tentative D call TRBD1 (6 bases). Between the trimmed V and J ends, which lost 8 bases and 7 bases, there was a span of 12 bases. This CDR3 contains 13 residues. The chain's CDR3 is CASCGQFNSPLHF. The CDR3 DNA sequence: TGTGCCAGCTGTGGACAGTTCAATTCACCCCTCCACTTT.

The chain recombines TRBV14 with TRBJ1-6; tentative D call: TRBD1 (5 bases). This CDR3 comprises 14 residues. V lost 1 base, J lost 9 bases, and 10 bases lay in between. Germline CDR1 and CDR2: SGHDN and FVKESK. The CDR3 region is CASSQAEGLSPLHF. The CDR3 DNA is TGTGCCAGCAGCCAAGCGGAGGGGCTTTCACCCCTCCACTTT.

The rearrangement links TRBV5-1 to TRBJ2-5, with D perhaps matching TRBD2 (6 bases). CDR1 SGHRS and CDR2 YFSETQ come from the germline V gene. CDR3 length equals 14 residues. Trimming took off 4 bases at V and 7 bases at J, with 17 bases between the two ends. DNA of the CDR3: TGCGCCAGCAGCCCAAGGGTGGGAGGTGGGACCCAGTACTTC. As protein: CASSPRVGGGTQYF.

V usage is TRBV5-1 and J usage is TRBJ1-1, with a possible D match to TRBD1 (5 bases). CDR3 length: 15 residues. Germline CDR1 reads SGHRS; CDR2 reads YFSETQ. The V and J ends lost 4 bases and 1 base respectively, with 14 bases between them. The DNA of the CDR3 is TGCGCCAGCAGCCCCCTGGGGGGAGCGAACACTGAAGCTTTCTTT. This gives the protein CASSPLGGANTEAFF.

The genes are TRBV5-1 and TRBJ1-1; no firm D call. The CDR3 is 15 amino acids. Germline V lookup: CDR1 SGHRS, CDR2 YFSETQ. V was pared by 1 base and J by 1 base, with 11 bases between. This chain's CDR3 is CASSLMTPSNTEAFF. CDR3 DNA: TGCGCCAGCAGCTTGATGACACCTTCGAACACTGAAGCTTTCTTT.

This rearrangement joins TRBV30 to TRBJ2-7, with D perhaps TRBD2 (5 bases). Germline CDR1 GTSNPN, CDR2 SVGIG (reference sequence). CDR3 size: 13 residues. Trimming cost V 5 bases and J 6 bases, with 17 bases left between them. The CDR3 sequence is CAWDLTKSGEQYF. The DNA for the CDR3 is TGTGCCTGGGATCTTACAAAGAGCGGCGAGCAGTACTTC.

This chain links TRBV7-6 with TRBJ2-3; a weak D match, TRBD1 (6 bases). This CDR3 comprises 14 residues. Germline V gene data show CDR1 as SGHVS and CDR2 as FNYEAQ. V lost 6 bases, J lost 3 bases, and 13 bases lay in between. The CDR3 reads CASSGQIGTDTQYF. The CDR3 bases are TGTGCCAGCAGTGGACAGATCGGAACAGATACGCAGTATTTT.

The V and J genes are TRBV6-2 or TRBV6-3 and TRBJ2-1; maybe TRBD2 (6 bases). The length of the CDR3 is 13 residues. Germline CDR1 and CDR2: MNHEY and SVGEGT. The germline V and J ends were trimmed by 5 bases and 10 bases, with 15 bases remaining between them. The DNA of the CDR3 is TGTGCCAGCAGTCGAACTACCCGGGAGGAGCAGTTCTTC. Its translation is CASSRTTREEQFF.

This clone has just one count. The rearrangement joins TRBV19 to TRBJ2-7; maybe TRBD2 (6 bases). Trimming shortened V by 2 bases and J by 2 bases, and 16 bases separated the two germline ends. CDR3 length: 16 amino acids. Germline CDR1 and CDR2: LNHDA and SQIVND (reference sequence). The DNA for the CDR3 is TGTGCCAGTAGTATATCGCCCGTGGGGGGAACCTACGAGCAGTACTTC. It yields the protein CASSISPVGGTYEQYF.

As concerns this clone: This may come from a read error, since a much larger clone is one base off. J is TRBJ2-3 and V is TRBV7-7; 11 bases match TRBD2. CDR3 size: 14 residues. The V segment lost 5 bases and the J segment 4 bases; nucleotides outside the gene matches: 2. Germline assignment: CDR1 SSHAT and CDR2 FNYEAQ (reference sequence). The CDR3 DNA sequence: TGTGCCAGCAGCCCGGGACTAGCGGCAGATACGCAGTATTTT. It encodes CASSPGLAADTQYF.

The rearrangement joins TRBV4-2 to TRBJ2-1; 11 bases line up with TRBD2. J was trimmed by 8 bases and V by 4 bases; bases with no gene match: 7. The CDR3 is made up of 15 amino acids. Germline V CDR1 and CDR2: LGHNA, YNFKEQ. The chain's CDR3 is CASSPLAGGKYEQFF. DNA for the CDR3: TGTGCCAGCAGCCCCTTAGCGGGGGGGAAATATGAGCAGTTCTTC.

The chain joins TRBV5-5 to TRBJ2-4; 10 nucleotides match TRBD1. CDR1 and CDR2 from the germline V gene are SGHKS and YYEKEE (reference sequence). Trimming removed 5 bases from V and 5 bases from J; junction bases left unmatched: 7. This CDR3 comprises 15 residues. CDR3 residues: CASSPGQGPQNIQYF. Written as DNA, the CDR3 is TGTGCCAGCAGTCCGGGACAGGGGCCCCAAAACATTCAGTACTTC.

The rearrangement links TRBV5-1 to TRBJ2-3; 16 bases are shared with TRBD2. The CDR3 loop spans 18 amino acids. The V gene's germline CDR1 is SGHRS and CDR2 YFSETQ. Losses at the gene ends were 4 bases for V and 2 bases for J; bases not matched to a gene: 7. The CDR3 loop is CASSPGLAGGSFTDTQYF. As DNA, the CDR3 is TGCGCCAGCAGCCCGGGACTAGCGGGGGGGTCTTTCACAGATACGCAGTATTTT. Full variable domain (remainder filled in from reference TRBV5-1 and TRBJ2-3): KAGVTQTPRYLIKTRGQQVTLSCSPISGHRSVSWYQQTPGQGLQFLFEYFSETQRNKGNFPGRFSGRQFSNSRSEMNVSTLELGDSALYLCASSPGLAGGSFTDTQYFGPGTRLTVL.